What follows describes a single TCR beta chain. Its antigen is not known. The sample comes from a study of blood T cells in healthy people across ages. Points from the study as a whole: Strong correlation existed between TCR beta diversity and naive T cell percentage. The authors considered diversity estimates from one million T cells to be underestimates.

Total RNA extraction produced at least 5 micrograms (per sample) for the study. V lost 5 bases, J lost 4 bases, and 15 bases lay in between. The CDR3 is 15 amino acids. CDR1 SGHTA and CDR2 FQGNSA come from the germline V gene. Alongside a J-beta primer mix, a sample-barcoded 5' primer served in a second PCR lasting roughly 7 to 12 cycles. Every cDNA molecule bore a tag from a template-switch adaptor containing 12 random nucleotides. TCRdb itself ran the 5' RACE reads through MiXCR, one entry per CDR3 protein. Among more than 1.4 million distinct CDR3 sequences listed, approximately 40% were seen once.

This chain connects TRBV7-2 to TRBJ2-1, with D possibly being TRBD2 (5 bases). The TCR was taken from a woman aged 18 to 35 in good health. Material for sequencing was blood. CDR3 DNA sequence: TGTGCCAGCAGCCCCGCGGGTGTCGTTTACAATGAGCAGTTCTTC. It specifies CASSPAGVVYNEQFF.